Presented here are 6 T cell receptor beta chains from one specimen sequenced in a study of blood T cell repertoires in COVID-19 (dated by TCRdb to 2019 to 2021). The method was the immunoSEQ multiplex PCR assay. The table comes from immuneACCESS by way of TCRdb, which keeps in-frame sequences with V and J called. Part of the clones is missing from these tables; in studies checked, under half for an unresolved V gene and the rest for unknown reasons. Recorded for this sample are about 180,000 clones; around 80% of them occurred a single time. The ten largest clones represent approximately 7.3% of the sample. The sample consisted of peripheral blood. Receptors were obtained from a human donor in a cohort sampled during active COVID-19.

Comment on this clone: Germline and junction disagree at one end, which may indicate a read error. The same CDR3 is also encoded by other DNA sequences in this sample. The chain joins TRBV19 to TRBJ1-1, with D unresolved. CDR1 LNHDA and CDR2 SQIVND come from the germline V gene (reference sequence). This CDR3 region has 14 residues. CDR3 sequence (DNA): TGTGCCAGTAGTATTACGGCTAGAAGCCCTGAAGCCTTCTTT. Its protein product is CASSITARSPEAFF.

The chain uses TRBV19 and TRBJ2-7; D unresolved. Trimming left V 2 bases short and J 1 base short, with 6 bases between. The CDR3 sequence is 13 residues long. CDR1 is LNHDA, CDR2 SQIVND, per germline (reference sequence). CDR3 nucleotide sequence: TGTGCCAGTAGTATACGCTATTCCTACGAGCAGTACTTC. Translation gives CASSIRYSYEQYF.

This clone was seen a handful of times. V and J are TRBV9 and TRBJ2-1, with 7 bases aligning to TRBD2. Germline V CDR1 and CDR2: SGDLS, YYNGEE. J gave up 6 bases and V 0 bases, and 9 bases lay outside the gene matches. This CDR3 contains 16 residues. Here the CDR3 reads CASSVALGGTFNEQFF. CDR3 DNA: TGTGCCAGCAGCGTAGCGTTGGGGGGGACCTTCAATGAGCAGTTCTTC.

The genes are TRBV5-8 and TRBJ1-6; D call uncertain. Germline V CDR1 and CDR2: SGHTS, YDEGEE. The CDR3 contains 16 residues. Trimming removed 4 bases at V and 7 bases at J, with 18 bases between. The chain's CDR3 is CASSVLTGNENSPLHF. CDR3 nucleotide sequence: TGTGCCAGCAGCGTGCTGACGGGGAATGAAAATTCACCCCTCCACTTT.

Turning to this clone: An end of the junction does not agree with germline; a read error may underlie this. The chain is built from TRBV12-3 or TRBV12-4 and TRBJ2-1; D is possibly TRBD1 (9 bases). CDR3 length: 13 residues. As DNA, the CDR3 is TGTGCCAGCACTTCCGGGGGGGGGACAGGGAAGCTCTTC. This encodes CASTSGGGTGKLF.

This rearrangement joins TRBV19 to TRBJ1-5; 10 nucleotides line up with TRBD1. V lost 5 bases and J lost 0; bases outside the gene matches: 13. The germline gives CDR1 LNHDA, CDR2 SQIVND (reference sequence). The CDR3 is made up of 19 amino acids. The CDR3 region has the DNA TGTGCCAGTAGTGGTCGCCGGGACAGGGGATTTAGTAGCAATCAGCCCCAGCATTTT. Its translation is CASSGRRDRGFSSNQPQHF. Filled out from reference TRBV19 and TRBJ1-5, the complete variable domain reads DGGITQSPKYLFRKEGQNVTLSCEQNLNHDAMYWYRQDPGQGLRLIYYSQIVNDFQKGDIAEGYSVSREKKESFPLTVTSAQKNPTAFYLCASSGRRDRGFSSNQPQHFGDGTRLSIL.